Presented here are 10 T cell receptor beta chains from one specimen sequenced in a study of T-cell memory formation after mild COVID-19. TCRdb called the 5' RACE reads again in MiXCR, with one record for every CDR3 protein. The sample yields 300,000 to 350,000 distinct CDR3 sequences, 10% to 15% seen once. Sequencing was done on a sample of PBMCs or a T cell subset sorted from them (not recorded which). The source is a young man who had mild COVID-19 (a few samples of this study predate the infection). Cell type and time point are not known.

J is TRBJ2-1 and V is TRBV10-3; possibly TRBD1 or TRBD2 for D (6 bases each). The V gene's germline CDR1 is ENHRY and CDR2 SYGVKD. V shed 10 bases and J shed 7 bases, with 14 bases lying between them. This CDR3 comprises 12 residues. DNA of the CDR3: TGTGCCACCTCAGGGGACTGGAATGAGCAGTTCTTC. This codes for CATSGDWNEQFF.

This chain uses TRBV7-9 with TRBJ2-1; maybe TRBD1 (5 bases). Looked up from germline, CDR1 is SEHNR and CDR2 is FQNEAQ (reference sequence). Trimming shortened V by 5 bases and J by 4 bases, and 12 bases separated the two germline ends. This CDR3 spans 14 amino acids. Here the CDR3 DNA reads TGTGCCAGCAGCCTCGACAGTGGTTACAATGAGCAGTTCTTC. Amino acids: CASSLDSGYNEQFF.

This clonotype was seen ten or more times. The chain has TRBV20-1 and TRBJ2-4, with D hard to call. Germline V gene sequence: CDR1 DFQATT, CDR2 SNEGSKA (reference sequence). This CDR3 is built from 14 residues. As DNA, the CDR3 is TGCAGCGCCCCCGGTCCACTAGCCAAAAACATTCAGTACTTC. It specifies CSAPGPLAKNIQYF.

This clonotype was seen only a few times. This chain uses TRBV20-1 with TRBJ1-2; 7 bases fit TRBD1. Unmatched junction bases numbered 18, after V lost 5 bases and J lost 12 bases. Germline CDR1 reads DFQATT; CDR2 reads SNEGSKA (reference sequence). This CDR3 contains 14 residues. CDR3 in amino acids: CSAAQITDRRLNTF. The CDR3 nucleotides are TGCAGTGCTGCCCAGATAACGGACAGGCGGTTGAACACCTTC.

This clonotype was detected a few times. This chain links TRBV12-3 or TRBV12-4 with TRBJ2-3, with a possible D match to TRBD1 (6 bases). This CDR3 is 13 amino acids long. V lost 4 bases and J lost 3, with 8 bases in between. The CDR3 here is CASSWQGTDTQYF. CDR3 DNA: TGTGCCAGCAGTTGGCAGGGGACAGATACGCAGTATTTT.

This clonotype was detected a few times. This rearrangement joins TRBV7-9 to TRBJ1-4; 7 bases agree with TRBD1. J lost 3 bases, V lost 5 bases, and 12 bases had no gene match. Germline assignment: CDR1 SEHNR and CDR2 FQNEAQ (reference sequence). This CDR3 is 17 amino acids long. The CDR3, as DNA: TGTGCCAGCAGCGTCCGGGACAGCCAAAGGGCTAATGAAAAACTGTTTTTT. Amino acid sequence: CASSVRDSQRANEKLFF.

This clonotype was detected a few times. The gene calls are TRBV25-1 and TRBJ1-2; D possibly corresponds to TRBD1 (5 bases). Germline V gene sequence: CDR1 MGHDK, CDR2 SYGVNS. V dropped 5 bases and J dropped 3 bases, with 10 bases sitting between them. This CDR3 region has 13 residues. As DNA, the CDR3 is TGTGCCAGCAGTATGGACAACTACTATGGCTACACCTTC. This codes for CASSMDNYYGYTF.

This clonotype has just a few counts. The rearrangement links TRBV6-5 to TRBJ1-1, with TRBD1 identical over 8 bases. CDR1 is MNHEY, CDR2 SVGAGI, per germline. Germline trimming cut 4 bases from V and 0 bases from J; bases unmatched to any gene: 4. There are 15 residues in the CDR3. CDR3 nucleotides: TGTGCCAGCAGTTTCCAGGGGGCAATGAACACTGAAGCTTTCTTT. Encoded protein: CASSFQGAMNTEAFF.

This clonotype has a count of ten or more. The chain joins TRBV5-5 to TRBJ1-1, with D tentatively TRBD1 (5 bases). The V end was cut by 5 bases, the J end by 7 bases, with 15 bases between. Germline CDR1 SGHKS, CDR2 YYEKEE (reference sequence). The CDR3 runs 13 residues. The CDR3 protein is CASSLGPAIEAFF. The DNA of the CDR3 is TGTGCCAGCAGTCTGGGACCCGCAATTGAAGCTTTCTTT.

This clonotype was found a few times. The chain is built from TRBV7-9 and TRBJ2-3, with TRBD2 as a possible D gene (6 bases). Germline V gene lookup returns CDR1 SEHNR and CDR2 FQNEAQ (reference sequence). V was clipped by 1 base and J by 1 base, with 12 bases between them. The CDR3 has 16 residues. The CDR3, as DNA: TGTGCCAGCAGCTTAGATCTTGCGGGGCGCACAGATACGCAGTATTTT. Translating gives CASSLDLAGRTDTQYF.